A selection of T cell receptor beta chains follows, all from one sample in a study of CD8+CD57+ T cells in acquired aplastic anemia. One entry per CDR3 protein results from TCRdb running MiXCR on the reads. Of 190,000 or so distinct CDR3 sequences detected, about 59% appear once; the ten largest clones hold less than 30%. Sequencing input: sorted CD4+, CD8+, or CD8+CD57+ T cells (not recorded which) from PBMCs. The receptors here all came from a human donor in good health. CDR3s include the opening cysteine and the closing phenylalanine or tryptophan. A D gene is named only where the DNA matches it firmly. Size is omitted from some rows. Given values are once, few, many or a class for expanded clones.

>-|-|TRBV14|TRBJ2-1
TGTGCCAGCAGCCTAAGAGGGAGTGAGCAGTTCTTC
CASSLRGSEQFF
>TRBD2|-|TRBV7-2|TRBJ2-3
TGTGCCAGCAGCTTACATGCGGGAGGGATTGTAGATACGCAGTATTTT
CASSLHAGGIVDTQYF
>-|few|TRBV7-3|TRBJ2-5
TGTGCCAGCAGCATTAGCGGGACAGGCCCCCTCAGGGAGACCCAGTACTTC
CASSISGTGPLRETQYF
>TRBD1|-|TRBV10-3|TRBJ2-7
TGTGCCATCACCCGACAGGGTGTGTCTGACGAGCAGTACTTC
CAITRQGVSDEQYF
>TRBD1|-|TRBV7-8|TRBJ1-2
TGTGCCAGCAGCTTAAAGGGGGCAGATACGCAGTATGGCTACACCTTC
CASSLKGADTQYGYTF
>-|few|TRBV15|TRBJ1-4
TGTGCCACCAGCACTGGGGTTGCCAATGAAAAACTGTTTTTT
CATSTGVANEKLFF
>-|few|TRBV7-9|TRBJ1-2
TGTGCCAGCAGCCAACAACCCGACAGGCGAGGCTACACCTTC
CASSQQPDRRGYTF
>TRBD2|-|TRBV20-1|TRBJ2-7
TGCAGTGCTCAAGGACTAGTCCACTCCTACGAGCAGTACTTC
CSAQGLVHSYEQYF
>-|many|TRBV5-1|TRBJ1-1
TGCGCCAGCAGGAGGGGGACTGAAGCTTTCTTT
CASRRGTEAFF
>-|-|TRBV2|TRBJ1-5
TGTGCCAGCAAAGTCCAGGGTCTAAGCAATCAGCCCCAGCATTTT
CASKVQGLSNQPQHF
>-|few|TRBV24-1|TRBJ2-7
TGTGCCACCAGTGACCCCTCGGGGTACGAGCAGTACTTC
CATSDPSGYEQYF
>-|many|TRBV27|TRBJ2-7
TGTGCCAGCAGTTCGCGTTACCTTACAGACTACGAGCAGTACTTC
CASSSRYLTDYEQYF
>-|many|TRBV10-3|TRBJ2-6
TGTGCCATCAGCTCTGAGTTCTCTGGGGCCAACGTCCTGACTTTC
CAISSEFSGANVLTF
>-|many|TRBV6-5|TRBJ2-5
TGTGCCAGCAGTACAGGGTTGGTGACAGAGACCCAGTACTTC
CASSTGLVTETQYF
>-|many|TRBV20-1|TRBJ2-7
TGCAGTGCTAGAGAGGCTAGGAATTACGAGCAGTACTTC
CSAREARNYEQYF
>-|-|TRBV15|TRBJ2-7
TGTGCCACTTCCCCGGGACGAAACTACGAGCAGTACTTC
CATSPGRNYEQYF
>-|once|TRBV7-9|TRBJ1-2
TGTGCCAGCAGCTATGTTGATGGCTACACCTTC
CASSYVDGYTF
>-|-|TRBV19|TRBJ1-1
TGTGCCAGTAGTATTGGGGGACAGAACACTGAAGCTTTCTTT
CASSIGGQNTEAFF
>TRBD2|many|TRBV6-1|TRBJ2-7
TGTGCCAGCAGTACGCTAGCGGGAGTTTACGAGCAGTACTTC
CASSTLAGVYEQYF
>TRBD1|-|TRBV7-9|TRBJ1-2
TGTGCCAGCAGCTTTGGGACAGGGGACGGAATTGGCGGCTACACCTTC
CASSFGTGDGIGGYTF
>-|-|TRBV24-1|TRBJ1-5
TGTGCCACCAGTTCTCCGGCAGCACCATATAGCAATCAGCCCCAGCATTTT
CATSSPAAPYSNQPQHF
>TRBD2|-|TRBV29-1|TRBJ2-7
TGCAGCGTTGAAAGTACCGGGAGGCCCTACGAGCAGTACTTC
CSVESTGRPYEQYF
>TRBD2|-|TRBV5-1|TRBJ2-1
TGCGCCAGCAGCATGACTAGCGGGAGAAACAATGAGCAGTTCTTC
CASSMTSGRNNEQFF
>-|-|TRBV10-1|TRBJ2-2
TGCGCCAGCAGTGAGTCGAAACACACCGGAGAGCTGTTTTTT
CASSESKHTGELFF
>-|many|TRBV11-2|TRBJ1-2
TGTGCCAGCAGCTTAGAGGGTTCGGCGAACGGCTATGGCTACACCTTC
CASSLEGSANGYGYTF
>TRBD1|-|TRBV25-1|TRBJ2-5
TGTGCCAGCAGTGGCTGGACAGGGGAAGAGACCCAGTACTTC
CASSGWTGEETQYF
>TRBD2|-|TRBV2|TRBJ2-2
TGTGCCAGCAGTGGGCTAGCGGGGGTCCTCGGGACCGGGGAGCTGTTTTTT
CASSGLAGVLGTGELFF
>TRBD2|-|TRBV19|TRBJ2-2
TGTGCCAGTGGTTGGGGGGGGAACACCGGGGAGCTGTTTTTT
CASGWGGNTGELFF
>-|many|TRBV19|TRBJ2-1
TGTGCCAGTAGTATAGATGGGAGCGTTGCCTACAATGAGCAGTTCTTC
CASSIDGSVAYNEQFF
>-|-|TRBV20-1|TRBJ1-2
TGCAGCGCGGCGGGGGAGTTAGGTATTAGTAATGGCTACACCTTC
CSAAGELGISNGYTF
>-|-|TRBV10-1|TRBJ2-7
TGCGCCAGCAGTGAGGGGGGACCCTACGAGCAGTACTTC
CASSEGGPYEQYF
>-|-|TRBV12-3/TRBV12-4|TRBJ1-1
TGTGCCAGCAGTTTCGGCAGGGTAGCTTTCTTT
CASSFGRVAFF
>-|-|TRBV7-3|TRBJ2-6
TGTGCCAGCAGCTTATTACCTGGGGCCAACGTCCTGACTTTC
CASSLLPGANVLTF
>-|once|TRBV5-1|TRBJ2-7
TGCGCCAGCAGCTTGGCCGAGCGGCTGTCCTACGAGCAGTACTTC
CASSLAERLSYEQYF
>-|many|TRBV20-1|TRBJ2-7
TGCAGTGCTAGGGGTGGACTGGGGGTTTACGAGCAGTACTTC
CSARGGLGVYEQYF
>-|-|TRBV20-1|TRBJ2-7
TGCAGTGCGCGGAGGGAGCGGAGCTACGAGCAGTACTTC
CSARRERSYEQYF
>-|-|TRBV7-9|TRBJ2-3
TGTGCCAGCAGCTTTTACGGAACAGATACGCAGTATTTT
CASSFYGTDTQYF